A single sample gave rise to the 27 T cell receptor beta chains below, sequenced in a study of blood T cell repertoires in COVID-19. Profiling relied on immunoSEQ multiplex PCR, and the TCRdb table lists in-frame clones only, not all of them. This sample has some 150,000 clones, with roughly 90% found just once. Sequencing was performed on PBMCs or T cells enriched from blood (not recorded which). The receptor source for this set is a woman aged 18-30 years who had recovered from COVID-19.

The rearrangement links TRBV7-8 to TRBJ2-1; TRBD1 agrees at 7 bases. J was trimmed by 2 bases and V by 3 bases; bases with no gene match: 4. The CDR3 consists of 15 residues. Germline lookup yields CDR1 SGHVS and CDR2 FQNEAQ. The DNA of the CDR3 is TGTGCCAGCAGCTTGTACAGGGGAACCTACAATGAGCAGTTCTTC. Protein sequence: CASSLYRGTYNEQFF. Supplemented by reference TRBV7-8 and TRBJ2-1, the full variable domain reads GAGVSQSPRYKVAKRGQDVALRCDPISGHVSLFWYQQALGQGPEFLTYFQNEAQLDKSGLPSDRFFAERPEGSVSTLKIQRTQQEDSAVYLCASSLYRGTYNEQFFGPGTRLTVL.

This clone has only one observation. The chain is built from TRBV19 and TRBJ2-5; a weak D match, TRBD1 (5 bases). Germline CDR1 reads LNHDA; CDR2 reads SQIVND (reference sequence). The length of the CDR3 is 14 residues. Trimming stripped 4 bases from V and 4 bases from J, with 13 bases between. The CDR3 region is CASSTRQGRETQYF. The CDR3 region has the DNA TGTGCCAGTAGTACACGCCAGGGTCGAGAGACCCAGTACTTC.

The chain uses TRBV11-3 and TRBJ2-1; TRBD1 matches at 8 bases. V trimming: 1 base; J trimming: 4 bases; junction bases outside the gene matches: 9. This CDR3 region has 17 residues. Germline V CDR1 and CDR2: SGHNT, YENEEA. As DNA, the CDR3 is TGTGCCAGCAGCTTAGGCCCCGGACAGGGTATTTACAATGAGCAGTTCTTC. It specifies CASSLGPGQGIYNEQFF.

The rearrangement uses TRBV29-1 and TRBJ2-2, with 8 bases lining up with TRBD1. The CDR3 spans 13 residues. CDR1 is SQVTM and CDR2 is ANQGSEA in the germline V gene. V shed 1 base, J shed 8 bases, and the junction held 3 bases outside the gene matches. CDR3 sequence (DNA): TGCAGCGTTGAAGGCAGGGGGCGTGGGGAGCTGTTTTTT. It yields the protein CSVEGRGRGELFF.

The chain is built from TRBV19 and TRBJ1-1; 7 positions agree with TRBD1. V shed 3 bases, J shed 0 bases, and the junction held 13 bases outside the gene matches. The CDR3 contains 18 residues. Germline V gene sequence: CDR1 LNHDA, CDR2 SQIVND (reference sequence). The DNA of the CDR3 is TGTGCCAGTAGTATGCATGGTACAGGGGCCGGGATGAACACTGAAGCTTTCTTT. Translation gives CASSMHGTGAGMNTEAFF.

Only one count was recorded for this clone. J is TRBJ1-5 and V is TRBV11-2, with 9 bases fitting TRBD1. The CDR3 is made up of 15 amino acids. V lost 5 bases, J lost 2 bases, and 4 bases stayed unmatched. The V gene's germline CDR1 is SGHAT and CDR2 FQNNGV. This chain's CDR3 is CASSPGQGGNQPQHF. In nucleotides, the CDR3 is TGTGCCAGCAGCCCGGGACAGGGCGGCAATCAGCCCCAGCATTTT. Complete variable domain (other parts from reference TRBV11-2 and TRBJ1-5): EAGVAQSPRYKIIEKRQSVAFWCNPISGHATLYWYQQILGQGPKLLIQFQNNGVVDDSQLPKDRFSAERLKGVDSTLKIQPAKLEDSAVYLCASSPGQGGNQPQHFGDGTRLSIL.

The chain joins TRBV3-1 (or the pseudogene TRBV3-2) to TRBJ1-3, with D unclear. The CDR3 totals 14 residues. The V end was cut by 2 bases, the J end by 0 bases, with 5 bases between. CDR1 LGHDT and CDR2 YNNKEL come from the germline V gene (reference sequence). The CDR3 DNA sequence: TGTGCCAGCAGCCAAATATCCTCTGGAAACACCATATATTTT. It is translated as CASSQISSGNTIYF.

The chain is built from TRBV5-1 and TRBJ1-6, with 9 bases aligning to TRBD1. In germline, CDR1 is SGHRS, CDR2 YFSETQ. Losses at the gene ends were 3 bases for V and 7 bases for J; bases not matched to a gene: 11. The CDR3 spans 17 residues. The CDR3 sequence: CASSSPIDRGTNSPLHF. CDR3 DNA: TGCGCCAGCAGCTCTCCAATTGACAGGGGGACGAATTCACCCCTCCACTTT.

The rearrangement uses TRBV19 and TRBJ1-2; D is uncertain. V dropped 5 bases and J dropped 4 bases, with 20 bases sitting between them. Per germline, CDR1 LNHDA and CDR2 SQIVND (reference sequence). The CDR3 consists of 16 residues. DNA of the CDR3: TGTGCCAGTAGTGACCCCGACTGGGGAGTCCTCTATGGCTACACCTTC. Translation gives CASSDPDWGVLYGYTF.

The V call is TRBV5-1, the J call TRBJ2-7, with 7 bases identical to TRBD1. Looked up from germline, CDR1 is SGHRS and CDR2 is YFSETQ. CDR3 length: 17 amino acids. V was clipped by 0 bases and J by 2 bases; unmatched bases: 11. The DNA of the CDR3 is TGCGCCAGCAGCTTGGTGGGAACGACAGGGCACCCCTACGAGCAGTACTTC. This translates into CASSLVGTTGHPYEQYF.

This chain connects TRBV7-9 to TRBJ2-1, with a tentative D call TRBD2 (5 bases). The CDR3 sequence is 13 residues long. Germline CDR1 SEHNR, CDR2 FQNEAQ (reference sequence). V was pared by 5 bases and J by 8 bases, with 13 bases between. DNA for the CDR3: TGTGCCAGCAGCCAAAAGGCCGGGGATGAGCAGTTCTTC. Its translation is CASSQKAGDEQFF.

The chain couples TRBV7-5 to TRBJ2-3; TRBD1 is the table's D call, not checked against the DNA. TRBV7-5 is a pseudogene locus. This CDR3 has 15 amino acids. CDR3 loop: CARSLLGQITDTQYF. CDR3 DNA sequence: TGTGCCAGAAGCTTATTAGGACAGATCACAGATACGCAGTATTTT.

The chain employs TRBV11-2 and TRBJ2-5, with unresolved D. This CDR3 is 12 amino acids long. CDR1 is SGHAT and CDR2 is FQNNGV in the germline V gene. V shed 2 bases and J shed 2 bases, with 3 bases lying between them. CDR3 in amino acids: CASSLQQETQYF. CDR3 DNA sequence: TGTGCCAGCAGCTTACAGCAAGAGACCCAGTACTTC.

V gene TRBV6-2 or TRBV6-3 combines with J gene TRBJ2-1; 7 bases line up with TRBD2. In germline, CDR1 is MNHEY, CDR2 SVGEGT. There are 17 residues in the CDR3. After removal of 2 bases from V and 2 bases from J, the junction contained 9 bases not matched to a gene. The CDR3, as DNA: TGTGCCAGCAGTTACGAGCCGGCGGGAGAGCCCTACAATGAGCAGTTCTTC. Protein product: CASSYEPAGEPYNEQFF.

Here the CDR3 reads CASSEFSFRVGTSGSGDEQFF. The CDR3, as DNA: TGTGCCAGCAGTGAATTCTCTTTTAGAGTCGGGACTAGCGGTTCCGGGGATGAGCAGTTCTTC. The rearrangement uses TRBV6-1 and TRBJ2-1; TRBD2 matches at 11 bases. This CDR3 comprises 21 residues. The V gene end was trimmed by 2 bases and the J gene end by 8 bases; junction bases not matched to a gene: 23. Germline V gives CDR1 MNHNS, CDR2 SASEGT.

On this clone: One junction end disagrees with the germline gene, perhaps due to a read error. This chain uses TRBV7-7 with TRBJ2-1; 9 bases fit TRBD1. This CDR3 has 13 residues. Per germline, CDR1 SSHAT and CDR2 FNYEAQ (reference sequence). The CDR3 region is CASSPTGGNEQFF. The DNA of the CDR3 is TGTGCTAGCAGCCCGACAGGGGGCAATGAGCAGTTCTTC.

This chain's CDR3 is CASRQGAQETQYF. The CDR3 DNA follows: TGTGCCAGCCGACAGGGGGCACAAGAGACCCAGTACTTC. The chain is built from TRBV27 and TRBJ2-5, with TRBD1 matching 10 bases. The CDR3 sequence is 13 residues long. With V trimmed by 8 bases and J by 2 bases, 2 bases remained unmatched. Germline values: CDR1 MNHEY, CDR2 SMNVEV (reference sequence).

The rearrangement links TRBV5-1 to TRBJ1-3; D not certain. Trimming cost V 1 base and J 4 bases, with 15 bases left between them. The CDR3 is 16 amino acids. Germline V CDR1 and CDR2: SGHRS, YFSETQ. The CDR3 region is CASSLSKGGYGNTIYF. DNA of the CDR3: TGCGCCAGCAGCTTGTCAAAGGGAGGATACGGAAACACCATATATTTT.

The chain is built from TRBV29-1 and TRBJ2-5, with D perhaps matching TRBD2 (5 bases). Trimming left V 7 bases short and J 2 bases short, with 14 bases between. The CDR3 totals 13 residues. In germline, CDR1 is SQVTM, CDR2 ANQGSEA. CDR3 protein: CSGLRDLQETQYF. DNA for the CDR3: TGCAGCGGGTTGAGGGATCTACAAGAGACCCAGTACTTC.

This chain uses TRBV14 with TRBJ1-4; 7 bases map to TRBD1. This CDR3 is built from 14 residues. Germline V gene sequence: CDR1 SGHDN, CDR2 FVKESK. With V trimmed by 3 bases and J by 11 bases, 9 bases remained unmatched. CDR3 amino acids: CASSQGTALGKLFF. The CDR3 nucleotides read TGTGCCAGCAGCCAGGGGACAGCCTTGGGGAAACTGTTTTTT.

The V gene is TRBV5-5, the J gene TRBJ1-2; D may be TRBD1 (5 bases). CDR3 length: 17 amino acids. The V and J ends lost 2 bases and 0 bases respectively, with 17 bases between them. The germline gives CDR1 SGHKS, CDR2 YYEKEE (reference sequence). The CDR3 region is CASSFPPRQLPNYGYTF. The CDR3 bases are TGTGCCAGCAGCTTTCCACCTAGACAGCTACCTAACTATGGCTACACCTTC.

V is TRBV28 and J is TRBJ2-2, with TRBD2 as a possible D gene (5 bases). The CDR3 totals 12 residues. The V and J ends lost 10 bases and 7 bases respectively, with 13 bases between them. Per the germline V gene, CDR1 is MDHEN and CDR2 is SYDVKM. Here the CDR3 DNA reads TGTGCCACGAGGGCTATAGGCGGGGAGCTGTTTTTT. Translated, it gives CATRAIGGELFF.

The V gene is TRBV15, the J gene TRBJ2-3, with 8 bases lining up with TRBD2. The CDR3 extends over 14 amino acids. With V trimmed by 5 bases and J by 3 bases, 4 bases remained unmatched. Germline V gives CDR1 LNHNV, CDR2 YYDKDF (reference sequence). The CDR3, as DNA: TGTGCCACCAGCGACAGCGGGAGAACAGATACGCAGTATTTT. It encodes CATSDSGRTDTQYF.

The genes are TRBV2 and TRBJ2-7, with TRBD2 identical over 13 bases. This CDR3 has 16 residues. Germline V lookup: CDR1 SNHLY, CDR2 FYNNEI. Germline trimming cut 2 bases from V and 3 bases from J; bases unmatched to any gene: 4. For the CDR3, the DNA is TGTGCCAGCAGTGAAAGGACTAGCGGGAGTTTCTACGAGCAGTACTTC. It specifies CASSERTSGSFYEQYF. The full variable domain, with the rest looked up from reference TRBV2 and TRBJ2-7, is EPEVTQTPSHQVTQMGQEVILRCVPISNHLYFYWYRQILGQKVEFLVSFYNNEISEKSEIFDDQFSVERPDGSNFTLKIRSTKLEDSAMYFCASSERTSGSFYEQYFGPGTRLTVT.

This clone was observed a single time. The chain employs TRBV12-3 or TRBV12-4 and TRBJ2-5, with 7 bases lining up with TRBD1. The CDR3 is 13 residues long. The trim removed 6 bases at V and 4 bases at J, leaving 5 bases unmatched. CDR3 in amino acids: CASSGQVGETQYF. The CDR3 DNA sequence: TGTGCCAGCAGCGGACAGGTCGGAGAGACCCAGTACTTC.

This chain joins TRBV27 and TRBJ1-4; D remains unclear. The V gene lost 4 bases and the J gene lost 6 bases, with 12 bases spanning the gap. The CDR3 contains 14 residues. CDR1 MNHEY and CDR2 SMNVEV come from the germline V gene (reference sequence). CDR3 sequence: CASSYNPGYEKLFF. The CDR3 DNA follows: TGTGCCAGCAGTTACAACCCCGGGTATGAAAAACTGTTTTTT.

V usage is TRBV7-2 and J usage is TRBJ2-7; D not resolved. Trimming removed 2 bases at V and 1 base at J, with 3 bases between. Germline V lookup: CDR1 SGHTA, CDR2 FQGNSA. The CDR3 length is 12 residues. CDR3 DNA: TGTGCCAGCAGCTTATATTCCTACGAGCAGTACTTC. Translating gives CASSLYSYEQYF.